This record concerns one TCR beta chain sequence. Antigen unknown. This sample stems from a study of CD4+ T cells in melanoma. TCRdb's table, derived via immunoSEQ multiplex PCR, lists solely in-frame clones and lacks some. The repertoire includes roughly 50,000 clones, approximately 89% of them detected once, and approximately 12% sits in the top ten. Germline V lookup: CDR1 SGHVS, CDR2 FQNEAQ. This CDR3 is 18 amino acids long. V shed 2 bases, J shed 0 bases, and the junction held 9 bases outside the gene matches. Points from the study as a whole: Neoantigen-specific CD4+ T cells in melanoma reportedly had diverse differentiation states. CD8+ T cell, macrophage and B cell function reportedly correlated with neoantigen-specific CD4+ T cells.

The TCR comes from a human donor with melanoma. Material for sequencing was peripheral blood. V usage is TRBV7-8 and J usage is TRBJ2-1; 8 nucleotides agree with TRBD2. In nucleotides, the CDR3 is TGTGCCAGCAGCTTATCGAGCGGTGCGGGGGGCTCCTACAATGAGCAGTTCTTC. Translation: CASSLSSGAGGSYNEQFF.